In its sample, the clone carrying this T cell receptor (beta chain) was seen a few times. This entry comes from a study of blood T cell repertoires in COVID-19. Assay used: immunoSEQ multiplex PCR; TCRdb lists only in-frame clones, some missing. Of approximately 120,000 clones in the sample, approximately 80% were seen once. Between the trimmed V and J ends, which lost 3 bases and 2 bases, there was a span of 7 bases. The CDR3 contains 13 residues. The specimen sequenced was peripheral blood. This TCR was recovered from a man in his 60s with acute or convalescent COVID-19. The chain combines TRBV12-3 or TRBV12-4 with TRBJ2-5; D unclear. CDR3 DNA sequence: TGTGCCAGCAGTTTGGCGGCGCAAGAGACCCAGTACTTC. Amino acid sequence: CASSLAAQETQYF.